The rows below give T cell receptor beta chains drawn from one sample of a study of blood T cell repertoires in COVID-19. Produced via immunoSEQ multiplex PCR; TCRdb's table is partial and in-frame only. In the table there are roughly 140,000 clones, roughly 90% of which are singletons. The sample comprised PBMCs or T cells enriched from blood (not recorded which). The receptors derive from a woman aged 25 to 39 with acute COVID-19. Both conserved end residues are part of each CDR3. The D gene is left open where the match is weak. Size values are once, few and many counts, or a class for expanded clones, and some rows have none.

d_call clone_size j_call v_call cdr3_aa cdr3_nt
NA NA TRBJ1-2 TRBV28 CASSRARRGYGYTF TGTGCCAGCAGTCGAGCAAGGAGAGGCTATGGCTACACCTTC
NA NA TRBJ2-2 TRBV29-1 CSVETSSTGELFF TGCAGCGTCGAGACAAGTAGCACCGGGGAGCTGTTTTTT
NA NA TRBJ2-2 TRBV10-3 CAISESGLAGELFF TGTGCCATCAGTGAGTCCGGGTTGGCCGGGGAGCTGTTTTTT
NA NA TRBJ1-2 TRBV2 CASSEALSVGYTF TGTGCCAGCAGTGAAGCATTGTCAGTCGGCTACACCTTC
TRBD2 NA TRBJ2-1 TRBV11-2 CASSFGLAGGYEQFF TGTGCCAGCAGCTTTGGACTAGCGGGAGGATATGAGCAGTTCTTC
TRBD1 NA TRBJ1-5 TRBV30 CAWSTGTGLNKNQPQHF TGTGCCTGGAGTACGGGGACAGGGTTAAACAAAAATCAGCCCCAGCATTTT
TRBD2 NA TRBJ2-3 TRBV6-5 CASTGGFSDTQYF TGTGCCAGCACCGGGGGGTTCTCAGATACGCAGTATTTT
NA NA TRBJ1-3 TRBV18 CASSPSAGTGNTIYF TGTGCCAGCTCACCATCGGCAGGCACTGGAAACACCATATATTTT
TRBD1 NA TRBJ2-6 TRBV7-9 CASSWAGGVVVAGANVLTF TGTGCCAGCAGCTGGGCAGGGGGCGTGGTGGTAGCTGGGGCCAACGTCCTGACTTTC
NA NA TRBJ1-2 TRBV11-2 CASSFDGPNYGYTF TGTGCCAGCAGCTTTGATGGGCCTAACTATGGCTACACCTTC
NA few TRBJ1-4 TRBV5-4 CASSRQGPNEKLFF TGTGCCAGCAGCCGCCAGGGGCCCAATGAAAAACTGTTTTTT
TRBD2 NA TRBJ2-2 TRBV27 CASAGLAGVITGELFF TGTGCCAGCGCCGGGCTAGCGGGAGTAATCACCGGGGAGCTGTTTTTT
NA NA TRBJ1-1 TRBV28 CASSPPGGPRAFF TGTGCCAGCAGTCCCCCCGGGGGGCCGCGAGCTTTCTTT
NA NA TRBJ1-4 TRBV4-1 CASSQDAYSPEKLFF TGCGCCAGCAGCCAAGACGCTTACAGTCCTGAAAAACTGTTTTTT
NA NA TRBJ2-5 TRBV18 CASSPNQETQYF TGTGCCAGCTCACCCAACCAAGAGACCCAGTACTTC
NA few TRBJ1-3 TRBV7-9 CASSLAGLGNTIYF TGTGCCAGCAGCTTAGCGGGCCTTGGAAACACCATATATTTT
NA NA TRBJ2-1 TRBV10-3 CATHREPRPGEQFF TGTGCCACCCACAGGGAGCCGCGGCCGGGGGAGCAGTTCTTC
NA NA TRBJ2-5 TRBV5-1 CASSFSGPQETQYF TGCGCCAGCAGCTTTAGCGGTCCACAAGAGACCCAGTACTTC
NA NA TRBJ2-1 TRBV25-1 CASSDGEQFF TGTGCCAGCAGTGACGGGGAGCAGTTCTTC
TRBD1 NA TRBJ1-5 TRBV28 CASSIRDSHSWHF TGTGCCAGCAGTATCCGGGACAGTCACTCATGGCATTTT
TRBD2 NA TRBJ2-1 TRBV10-3 CAISGSGPPEFRSYNEQFF TGTGCCATCAGTGGTAGCGGGCCTCCCGAATTTCGCTCCTACAATGAGCAGTTCTTC
NA NA TRBJ1-4 TRBV5-4 CASSLWETGREKLFF TGTGCCAGCAGCTTATGGGAGACAGGTCGAGAAAAACTGTTTTTT
NA NA TRBJ1-2 TRBV9 CASSGDGYRRSLGYTF TGTGCCAGCAGCGGCGATGGATACAGGCGTTCCCTTGGCTACACCTTC
TRBD2 NA TRBJ2-3 TRBV9 CASSVVAGGGDTQYF TGTGCCAGCAGCGTAGTAGCGGGAGGGGGAGATACGCAGTATTTT
TRBD1 NA TRBJ2-5 TRBV6-6 CASSYSSGTGLETQYF TGTGCCAGCAGTTACTCGAGCGGGACAGGGTTAGAGACCCAGTACTTC
TRBD2 NA TRBJ2-2 TRBV15 CATSSSGRAATGELFF TGTGCCACCAGCAGTAGCGGGAGGGCCGCCACCGGGGAGCTGTTTTTT
NA NA TRBJ2-7 TRBV21-1 CASSILKDTRSSYEQYF TGTGCCAGCAGCATCCTAAAGGACACCAGGAGCTCCTACGAGCAGTACTTC
TRBD1 NA TRBJ2-7 TRBV6-5 CASRGGQGAYEQYF TGTGCCAGCAGGGGGGGACAGGGGGCCTACGAGCAGTACTTC
NA NA TRBJ2-2 TRBV6-5 CASSPGTRNTGELFF TGTGCCAGCAGCCCAGGGACTCGGAACACCGGGGAGCTGTTTTTT
NA NA TRBJ2-7 TRBV7-2 CASSFKGVAPTYEQYF TGTGCCAGCAGCTTCAAGGGAGTAGCCCCGACCTACGAGCAGTACTTC
NA NA TRBJ2-2 TRBV9 CASSQGGTGELFF TGTGCCAGCAGCCAGGGAGGAACCGGGGAGCTGTTTTTT
TRBD1 NA TRBJ1-4 TRBV28 CASSSTGANEKLFF TGTGCCAGCAGCTCGACAGGGGCAAATGAAAAACTGTTTTTT
TRBD2 NA TRBJ2-5 TRBV15 CATSRDSFPPGEGGQETQYF TGTGCCACCAGCAGAGATTCATTCCCCCCGGGGGAGGGCGGCCAAGAGACCCAGTACTTC
NA NA TRBJ1-3 TRBV19 CASSSQGTTQTGNTIYF TGTGCCAGTAGTTCCCAAGGGACAACTCAAACTGGAAACACCATATATTTT
NA NA TRBJ1-1 TRBV18 CASSPSLGATEAFF TGTGCCAGCTCACCAAGTCTGGGGGCCACTGAAGCTTTCTTT
NA NA TRBJ2-7 TRBV28 CASRSSRGSLAYEQYF TGTGCCAGCAGGTCTTCCAGGGGTTCCCTTGCTTACGAGCAGTACTTC
NA NA TRBJ1-6 TRBV5-1 CASSGGQRNSPLHF TGCGCCAGCAGCGGCGGTCAGAGAAATTCACCCCTCCACTTT
TRBD1 NA TRBJ2-3 TRBV5-4 CASSLEGAKNTDTQYF TGTGCCAGCAGCCTCGAGGGGGCAAAGAACACAGATACGCAGTATTTT
TRBD2 NA TRBJ2-2 TRBV5-1 CASSIPTPGGLGELFF TGCGCCAGCAGCATACCCACTCCGGGAGGGCTAGGGGAGCTGTTTTTT
NA NA TRBJ1-1 TRBV29-1 CSVLGQTNTEAFF TGCAGCGTCCTGGGGCAAACGAACACTGAAGCTTTCTTT
TRBD2 NA TRBJ2-1 TRBV5-1 CASSLAGADYNEQFF TGCGCCAGCAGCTTAGCGGGAGCTGACTACAATGAGCAGTTCTTC
NA NA TRBJ2-1 TRBV5-1 CASSQNRGNEQFF TGCGCCAGCAGCCAAAACCGGGGTAATGAGCAGTTCTTC
TRBD2 NA TRBJ2-7 TRBV6-2/TRBV6-3 CASSWGTRRYEQYF TGTGCCAGCAGTTGGGGGACTAGGCGATACGAGCAGTACTTC
NA NA TRBJ2-4 TRBV25-1 CASSETSAKNIQYF TGTGCCAGCAGTGAAACTAGCGCCAAAAACATTCAGTACTTC
TRBD1 NA TRBJ1-2 TRBV6-4 CASSDGQGMNGYTF TGTGCCAGCAGTGACGGACAGGGGATGAATGGCTACACCTTC
TRBD2 NA TRBJ2-1 TRBV29-1 CSAGGGTYNEQFF TGCAGCGCTGGGGGGGGAACCTACAATGAGCAGTTCTTC
NA NA TRBJ2-7 TRBV7-6 CASSLGQPSPSSSYEQYF TGTGCCAGCAGCTTAGGGCAACCCAGTCCTTCCAGCTCCTACGAGCAGTACTTC
TRBD1 NA TRBJ1-4 TRBV5-4 CASSFSGTGYEKLFF TGTGCCAGCAGCTTTTCCGGGACAGGGTACGAAAAACTGTTTTTT
TRBD1 NA TRBJ1-5 TRBV19 CASSGAGTGNNQPQHF TGTGCCAGTAGCGGGGCCGGGACAGGGAATAATCAGCCCCAGCATTTT
TRBD2 once TRBJ2-1 TRBV6-4 CASSDSIVGAGVEHEQFF TGTGCCAGCAGTGACTCGATTGTCGGGGCGGGAGTCGAACATGAGCAGTTCTTC
NA few TRBJ2-1 TRBV6-4 CASTRLVTLVTSYNEQFF TGTGCCAGCACCCGGCTAGTGACCCTGGTGACCTCCTACAATGAGCAGTTCTTC